The clone carrying this T cell receptor beta chain occurred a few times. Its antigen is undetermined. TCRbeta library construction was performed incorporating unique molecular identifiers. One entry per CDR3 protein results from TCRdb running MiXCR on the PCR reads. This sample has about 540,000 distinct CDR3 sequences, with over 20% found just once. The record originates from a study of T-cell reconstitution after alpha-beta-depleted transplantation in children. Trimming removed 2 bases at V and 3 bases at J, with 7 bases between. Germline loops: CDR1 PRHDT, CDR2 FYEKMQ (reference sequence). CDR3 size: 13 residues. Study observations and caveats: As was reported, about two months after transplant, alpha-beta T cells came from several hundred expanded graft clones. From newly produced T cells came most of the T-cell counts and diversity one year after transplant.

The V call is TRBV13, the J call TRBJ2-5; D perhaps matches TRBD1 (5 bases). The sequence derives from a boy younger than two with Wiskott-Aldrich syndrome, due to receive a stem cell transplant. Specimen: PBMCs, collected before TCRalphabeta/CD19-depleted stem cell transplant. CDR3 DNA: TGTGCCAGCAGCTTAAACAGGAAAGAGACCCAGTACTTC. Translation gives CASSLNRKETQYF.